These 9 T cell receptor beta chains share one sample of origin, sequenced in a study of Siglec-9 on CD8 T cells in melanoma (dated by TCRdb to about 2019). The library was prepared using the immunoSEQ multiplex PCR assay. TCRdb stores this immuneACCESS table with in-frame sequences only. Part of the clones is absent; in the studies checked, under half of the shortfall reflects unresolved V genes, and no reason is known for the rest. Within this sample are around 39,000 clones, with roughly 84% of them counted one time only. The leading ten clones occupy about 1.8% of the sample. The sample was Siglec-9- CD8+ T cells sorted from blood. What this sample's cell subset or site label stands for: CD8 T cells lacking Siglec-9. All receptors come from a human donor in good health.

The chain has TRBV6-1 and TRBJ2-5; 7 bases match TRBD1. The J call could be wrong; TRBJ2-7 is a better fit for the DNA end. The CDR3 covers 14 residues. Germline V gene lookup returns CDR1 MNHNS and CDR2 SASEGT. The CDR3 spells CASSEYNRGYEQYF. The CDR3 region has the DNA TGTGCCAGCAGTGAATATAACAGGGGCTACGAGCAGTACTTC.

This chain links TRBV30 with TRBJ2-7, with unresolved D. CDR1 is GTSNPN and CDR2 is SVGIG in the germline V gene (reference sequence). Trimming pared 2 bases from V and 4 bases from J, leaving 15 bases between. The CDR3 is 14 residues long. The CDR3 protein is CAWSQEQIWYEQYF. The CDR3 DNA reads TGTGCCTGGAGTCAGGAACAAATATGGTACGAGCAGTACTTC.

This clone has only a few counts. The chain combines TRBV4-1 with TRBJ1-1; D ambiguous. The V end lost 0 bases, the J end lost 1 base, and 9 bases lay between the germline ends. Per the germline V gene, CDR1 is MGHRA and CDR2 is YSYEKL. CDR3 length equals 15 residues. The CDR3 loop is CASSQDQLGNTEAFF. In DNA, the CDR3 is TGCGCCAGCAGCCAAGATCAACTGGGGAACACTGAAGCTTTCTTT.

The V call is TRBV27, the J call TRBJ1-5; D is unclear. Germline V gives CDR1 MNHEY, CDR2 SMNVEV (reference sequence). The CDR3 runs to 15 residues. V lost 0 bases, J lost 1 base, and 7 bases lay in between. CDR3 loop: CASSLSGRSNQPQHF. CDR3 nucleotides: TGTGCCAGCAGTTTATCTGGGAGGAGCAATCAGCCCCAGCATTTT.

This chain joins TRBV6-6 and TRBJ1-1; a possible D gene is TRBD1 (5 bases). This CDR3 is 12 amino acids long. Trimming took off 2 bases at V and 7 bases at J, with 8 bases between the two ends. Germline V lookup: CDR1 MNHNY, CDR2 SVGAGI (reference sequence). The CDR3 here is CASSYRGDEAFF. In DNA form, the CDR3 reads TGTGCCAGCAGTTACAGGGGTGATGAAGCTTTCTTT.

The CDR3 DNA sequence: TGTGCCATCAGTGAGCCTGCAACTAATGAAAAACTGTTTTTT. Its translation is CAISEPATNEKLFF. The V and J genes are TRBV10-3 and TRBJ1-4; D not certain. The CDR3 has 14 residues. V was clipped by 2 bases and J by 0 bases, with 4 bases between them. The germline CDR1 and CDR2 sequences are ENHRY and SYGVKD.

The chain recombines TRBV16 with TRBJ2-1, with 7 positions matching TRBD1. V was clipped by 0 bases and J by 2 bases; unmatched bases: 7. The CDR3 runs 17 residues. The V gene's germline CDR1 is KGHSY and CDR2 FQNENV. CDR3 in amino acids: CASSQSISGGAYNEQFF. The CDR3 region has the DNA TGTGCCAGCAGCCAATCGATCTCAGGGGGAGCCTACAATGAGCAGTTCTTC.

The chain employs TRBV7-8 and TRBJ2-7; tentatively, D is TRBD2 (7 bases). The CDR3 is made up of 14 amino acids. V lost 6 bases to trimming and J lost 1 base, with 13 bases between them. Looked up from germline, CDR1 is SGHVS and CDR2 is FQNEAQ. The CDR3 protein is CASSYRGGSYEQYF. Written as DNA, the CDR3 is TGTGCCAGCAGTTATAGGGGGGGATCCTACGAGCAGTACTTC.

The CDR3 nucleotides are TGTGCCAGTAGTATAGAAGGGAGCGGTATAGGGACCCATCAGCCCCAGCATTTT. It translates to CASSIEGSGIGTHQPQHF. V and J are TRBV19 and TRBJ1-5; weak D call: TRBD1 (5 bases). V lost 0 bases, J lost 5 bases, and 20 bases lay in between. The germline V gene has CDR1 LNHDA and CDR2 SQIVND (reference sequence). The CDR3 loop spans 18 amino acids. Full variable domain (outside the CDR3, taken from reference TRBV19 and TRBJ1-5): DGGITQSPKYLFRKEGQNVTLSCEQNLNHDAMYWYRQDPGQGLRLIYYSQIVNDFQKGDIAEGYSVSREKKESFPLTVTSAQKNPTAFYLCASSIEGSGIGTHQPQHFGDGTRLSIL.